The T cell receptor (beta chain) described here comes from a study of human T cells and chemical hapten exposure. Study-wide context: During the roughly 25-week study period, patients had diphenylcyclopropenone applied to the scalp every week. Upper back patch tests used 0.01% DPC, scored after 6 days. Alopecia areata, totalis or universalis affected patients, mainly female.

Stated time point: pre-sensitization, week 0. The treatment here: therapeutic diphenylcyclopropenone sensitization with weekly scalp DPC. TCRdb passed the RACE reads through MiXCR, listing each CDR3 protein once. The profile shows more than 75,000 distinct CDR3 sequences, 9.6% of them singletons. This CDR3 contains 17 residues. The ends lost 1 base at V and 4 bases at J; junction bases unmatched: 7. CDR1 SGHTA and CDR2 FQGNSA come from the germline V gene. This TCR came from a woman aged 40-49 years with alopecia areata. Some clones in this sample may be carry-over from other donors' samples. Specimen: whole blood, collected in connection with sensitization to the hapten diphenylcyclopropenone (DPC). The V call is TRBV7-2, the J call TRBJ2-7, with 13 positions matching TRBD2. The CDR3 reads CASSLGPGLAGQYEQYF. The DNA of the CDR3 is TGTGCCAGCAGCTTAGGACCGGGACTAGCGGGGCAGTACGAGCAGTACTTC.